This is a list of T cell receptor beta chains from one sample in a study of blood T cell repertoires in COVID-19. Repertoires were generated with immunoSEQ multiplex PCR, while TCRdb's copy carries only in-frame clones and drops some. This sample has approximately 280,000 clones, with about nine tenths found just once. Sequenced sample: peripheral blood. The receptors were gathered from a man between 50 and 59 years old with acute or convalescent COVID-19. Both conserved end residues are part of each CDR3. D genes are given only for firm matches. Expanded clones get a size class; other rows say once, few or many, or leave the size out.

>-|TRBJ1-2|TRBV6-5|-
TGTGCCAGCAGGGGGGGAGGGTCCGACGCCACCTTC
CASRGGGSDATF
>-|TRBJ1-4|TRBV29-1|TRBD1
TGCAGCGTTGGATTGGACAGGGGAGCGGAAAAACTGTTTTTT
CSVGLDRGAEKLFF
>-|TRBJ1-4|TRBV5-1|-
TGCGCCAGCAGGTCAGCAACTAATGAAAAACTGTTTTTT
CASRSATNEKLFF
>once|TRBJ2-7|TRBV18|-
TGTGCCAGCTCACCCAACGGCTACGAGCAGTACTTC
CASSPNGYEQYF
>-|TRBJ1-5|TRBV20-1|-
TGCAGTGCTAGTGACGTTAGCAATCAGCCCCAGCATTTT
CSASDVSNQPQHF
>once|TRBJ2-3|TRBV29-1|TRBD2
TGCAGCGTTGGTTATCGGCTAGCGGCATCAGATACGCAGTATTTT
CSVGYRLAASDTQYF
>-|TRBJ1-2|TRBV19|-
TGTGCCAGTAGTTGGGTAAACAGGGTCTACACCTTC
CASSWVNRVYTF
>once|TRBJ1-3|TRBV6-1|TRBD1
TGTGCCAGCAGTGAACAGAGGACAGGCCTTGGAAACACCATATATTTT
CASSEQRTGLGNTIYF
>-|TRBJ1-6|TRBV4-1|-
TGCGCCAGCAGCCAAGACCCCGGGGAGCCAAATTCACCCCTCCACTTT
CASSQDPGEPNSPLHF
>-|TRBJ2-5|TRBV18|TRBD2
TGTGCCAGCTCACCAGGTAGCGGGGGGTACCAAGAGACCCAGTACTTC
CASSPGSGGYQETQYF
>-|TRBJ2-7|TRBV7-9|-
TGTGCCAGCAGCTCGACAGAACGAAAGGACTACGAGCAGTACTTC
CASSSTERKDYEQYF
>-|TRBJ1-6|TRBV6-1|-
TGTGCCAGCAGTGAGGGTAGGGAGGATAATTCACCCCTCCACTTT
CASSEGREDNSPLHF
>-|TRBJ2-5|TRBV6-6|TRBD2
TGTGCCAGCACTAGCGGGGGGGCGCGAGAGACCCAGTACTTC
CASTSGGARETQYF
>-|TRBJ1-5|TRBV18|-
TGTGCCAGCGCCCCTTCAGACAATCAGCCCCAGCATTTT
CASAPSDNQPQHF
>-|TRBJ2-5|TRBV7-3|TRBD1
TGTGCCAGCAGCTTAAGAAGCGGTGCCCCCGGGACAGGGAGACAAGAGACCCAGTACTTC
CASSLRSGAPGTGRQETQYF
>-|TRBJ1-2|TRBV18|TRBD1
TGTGCCAGCTCGCAGGACAGGGTAGCTAACTATGGCTACACCTTC
CASSQDRVANYGYTF
>-|TRBJ1-3|TRBV7-9|-
TGTGCCAGCAGCCGACGAACGAGGGCAGCTGGAAACACCATATATTTT
CASSRRTRAAGNTIYF
>once|TRBJ2-3|TRBV5-1|TRBD2
TGCGCCAGCAGACTCGGGGGGGCTACCGCAGATACGCAGTATTTT
CASRLGGATADTQYF
>-|TRBJ2-3|TRBV9|-
TGTGCCAGCAGCGTAGGCGGGGGCTCTAGCACAGATACGCAGTATTTT
CASSVGGGSSTDTQYF
>-|TRBJ1-5|TRBV18|-
TGTGCCAGCTCACCGGAGGGGAATTTTCAGCCCCAGCATTTT
CASSPEGNFQPQHF
>-|TRBJ1-1|TRBV6-5|-
TGTGCCAGCATCCCTCAGCCTGGCAGGGGAGCTTTCTTT
CASIPQPGRGAFF
>-|TRBJ1-3|TRBV30|-
TGTGCCTGGAGTAAGGACAGACCCGGAAACACCATATATTTT
CAWSKDRPGNTIYF
>-|TRBJ2-3|TRBV5-6|TRBD1
TGTGCCAGCAGCTTGGTAGGACAGGAGTGGAATACGCAGTATTTT
CASSLVGQEWNTQYF
>-|TRBJ1-2|TRBV5-1|-
TGCGCCAGCAGCTTGGGAGATCCAGGCTATGGCTACACCTTC
CASSLGDPGYGYTF
>-|TRBJ2-3|TRBV14|TRBD2
TGTGCCAGCAGCCAACTAGCGGGGGGTCCGGATACGCAGTATTTT
CASSQLAGGPDTQYF
>-|TRBJ1-5|TRBV10-2|TRBD1
TGCGCCAGCAGTGAGTCAACAGGGGGTCAGCCCCAGCATTTT
CASSESTGGQPQHF
>-|TRBJ2-7|TRBV7-8|TRBD2
TGTGCCAGCAGCTTAAAGCGGGGTGGTGAGCAGTACTTC
CASSLKRGGEQYF